The 6 T cell receptor beta chains below come from one sample, sequenced in a study of CD8+CD57+ T cells in acquired aplastic anemia. Genomic DNA served as template for TCR beta VDJ and CDR3 profiling. MiXCR, run by TCRdb on the reads, gives a single entry per CDR3 protein. The sample includes roughly 58,000 distinct CDR3 sequences, about 50% of them seen just once. Sequenced input: sorted CD4+, CD8+, or CD8+CD57+ T cells (not recorded which) from PBMCs. These TCRs come from a human donor in good health, serving as a control.

Relative to its sample, this clonotype is medium-sized. V and J are TRBV2 and TRBJ2-2, with D possibly matching TRBD2 (5 bases). V dropped 6 bases and J dropped 0 bases, with 8 bases sitting between them. The CDR3 runs to 14 residues. Germline CDR1 is SNHLY and CDR2 is FYNNEI. CDR3 protein: CASRGDSNTGELFF. The CDR3 DNA reads as TGTGCCAGCAGGGGAGATTCGAACACCGGGGAGCTGTTTTTT. Full variable domain (outside the CDR3, taken from reference TRBV2 and TRBJ2-2): EPEVTQTPSHQVTQMGQEVILRCVPISNHLYFYWYRQILGQKVEFLVSFYNNEISEKSEIFDDQFSVERPDGSNFTLKIRSTKLEDSAMYFCASRGDSNTGELFFGEGSRLTVL.

This clonotype is medium-sized. The chain carries TRBV2 and TRBJ1-2; 8 bases agree with TRBD1. The CDR3 totals 12 residues. J gave up 4 bases and V 6 bases, and 1 base lay outside the gene matches. The germline V gene encodes CDR1 SNHLY and CDR2 FYNNEI. DNA for the CDR3: TGTGCCAGCAGGGACAGGGTCTATGGCTACACCTTC. It yields the protein CASRDRVYGYTF.

This chain uses TRBV9 with TRBJ2-3, with TRBD1 as a possible D gene (5 bases). The CDR3 length is 14 residues. CDR1 is SGDLS and CDR2 is YYNGEE in the germline V gene. V lost 5 bases, J lost 0 bases, and 10 bases lay in between. Here the CDR3 reads CASRTEPSTDTQYF. CDR3 in DNA: TGTGCCAGCAGGACAGAACCTAGCACAGATACGCAGTATTTT.

About this clonotype itself: A much larger clone differs from this one at a single base, so this may be a read error. The chain joins TRBV19 to TRBJ1-3; TRBD1 might be the D (6 bases). Germline CDR1 and CDR2: LNHDA and SQIVND (reference sequence). The V gene lost 8 bases and the J gene lost 2 bases, with 13 bases spanning the gap. CDR3 size: 14 residues. DNA for the CDR3: TGTGCCAGTGCTACAGGGTCCCCTGGAAACACCATATATTTT. It codes for CASATGSPGNTIYF.

This clonotype has at least ten counts. The chain employs TRBV30 and TRBJ2-6; D is uncertain. This CDR3 comprises 13 residues. CDR1 and CDR2 from the germline V gene are GTSNPN and SVGIG (reference sequence). With 3 bases removed from V and 2 bases from J, the gap between germline ends came to 5 bases. In nucleotides, the CDR3 is TGTGCCTGGAGGGAGCCTGGGGCCAACGTCCTGACTTTC. Translating gives CAWREPGANVLTF.

This clonotype was seen ten or more times. This chain joins TRBV20-1 and TRBJ1-3, with a possible D match to TRBD1 (6 bases). Trimming shortened V by 0 bases and J by 1 base, and 19 bases separated the two germline ends. In germline, CDR1 is DFQATT, CDR2 SNEGSKA (reference sequence). This CDR3 is 18 amino acids long. The CDR3, as DNA: TGCAGTGCTAGAGACCCCGTCCTAATACAGGGTTCTGGAAACACCATATATTTT. Translated, it gives CSARDPVLIQGSGNTIYF.